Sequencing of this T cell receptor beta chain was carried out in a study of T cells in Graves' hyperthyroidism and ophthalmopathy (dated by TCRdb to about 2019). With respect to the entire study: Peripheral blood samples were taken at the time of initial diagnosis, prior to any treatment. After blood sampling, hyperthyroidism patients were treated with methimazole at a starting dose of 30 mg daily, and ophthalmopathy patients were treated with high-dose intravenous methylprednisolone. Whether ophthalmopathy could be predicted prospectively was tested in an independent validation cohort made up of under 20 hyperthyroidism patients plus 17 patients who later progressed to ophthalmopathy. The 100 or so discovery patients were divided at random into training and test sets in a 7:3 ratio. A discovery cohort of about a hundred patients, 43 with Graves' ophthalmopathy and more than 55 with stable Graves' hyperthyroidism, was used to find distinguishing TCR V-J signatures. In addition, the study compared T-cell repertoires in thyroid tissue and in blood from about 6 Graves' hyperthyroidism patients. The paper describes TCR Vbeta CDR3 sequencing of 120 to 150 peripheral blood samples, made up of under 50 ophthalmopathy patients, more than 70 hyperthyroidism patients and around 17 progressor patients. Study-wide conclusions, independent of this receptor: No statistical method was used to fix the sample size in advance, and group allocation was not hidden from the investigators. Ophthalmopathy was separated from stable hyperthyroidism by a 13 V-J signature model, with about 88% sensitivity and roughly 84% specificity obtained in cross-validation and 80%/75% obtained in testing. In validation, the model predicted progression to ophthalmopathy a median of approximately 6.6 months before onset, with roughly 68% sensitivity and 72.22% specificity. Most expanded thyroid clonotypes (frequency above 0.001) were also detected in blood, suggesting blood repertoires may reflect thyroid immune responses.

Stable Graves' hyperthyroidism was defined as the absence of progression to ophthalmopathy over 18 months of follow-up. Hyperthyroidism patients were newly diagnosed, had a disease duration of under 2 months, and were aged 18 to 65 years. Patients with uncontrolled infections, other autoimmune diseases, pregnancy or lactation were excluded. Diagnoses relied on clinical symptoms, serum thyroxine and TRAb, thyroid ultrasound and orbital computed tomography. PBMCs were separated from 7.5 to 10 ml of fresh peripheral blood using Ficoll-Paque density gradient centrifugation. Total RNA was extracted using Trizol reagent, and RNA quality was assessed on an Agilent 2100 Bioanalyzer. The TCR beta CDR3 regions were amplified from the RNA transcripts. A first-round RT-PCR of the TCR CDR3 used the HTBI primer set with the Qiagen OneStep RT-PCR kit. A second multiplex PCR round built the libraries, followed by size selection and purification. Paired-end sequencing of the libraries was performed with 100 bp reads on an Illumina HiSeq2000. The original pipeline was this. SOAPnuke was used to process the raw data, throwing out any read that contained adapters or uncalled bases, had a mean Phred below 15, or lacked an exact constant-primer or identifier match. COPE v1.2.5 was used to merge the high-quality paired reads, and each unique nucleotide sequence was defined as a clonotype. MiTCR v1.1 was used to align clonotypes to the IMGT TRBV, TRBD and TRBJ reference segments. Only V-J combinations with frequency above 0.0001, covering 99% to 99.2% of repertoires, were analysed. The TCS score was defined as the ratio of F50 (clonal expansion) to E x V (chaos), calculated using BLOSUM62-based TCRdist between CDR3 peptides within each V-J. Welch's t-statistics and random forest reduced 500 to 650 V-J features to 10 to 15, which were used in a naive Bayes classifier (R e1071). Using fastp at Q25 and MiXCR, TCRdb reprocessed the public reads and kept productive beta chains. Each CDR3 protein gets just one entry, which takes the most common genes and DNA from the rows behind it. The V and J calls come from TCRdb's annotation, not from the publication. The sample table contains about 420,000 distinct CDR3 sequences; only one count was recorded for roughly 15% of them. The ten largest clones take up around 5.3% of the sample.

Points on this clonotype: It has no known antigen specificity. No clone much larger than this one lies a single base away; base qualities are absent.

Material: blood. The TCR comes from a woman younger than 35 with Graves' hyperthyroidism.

The CDR3 here reads CASSHYGEKLFF. The DNA sequence is TGTGCCAGCAGCCACTATGGGGAAAAACTGTTTTTT. The V and J genes are TRBV5-4 and TRBJ1-4, with no confidently assigned D gene. The germline V gene encodes CDR1 SGHNT and CDR2 YYREEE (reference sequence). V is clipped by 4 bases and J by 8 bases, and the sequence between their germline boundaries is 9 bases long. The CDR3 runs 12 residues from the cysteine to the phenylalanine. Only the CDR3 part of the read is kept: 36 bases, read in frame from the first base.